The text below deals with one T cell receptor (beta chain). No antigen is known for it. This entry belongs to a study of cytomegalovirus exposure and HLA in healthy donors. Findings of the study overall: Across all donors, roughly uniform sequencing depth was an assumption of the presence/absence analyses.

PCR employed 60 Vbeta and 13 Jbeta primers. Only in-frame clones appear in the TCRdb table, and some are missing; sequencing was by immunoSEQ multiplex PCR. Of around 120,000 clones listed, about 80% were seen once; the top ten hold over 2.5%. Sequencing was done on a sample of PBMCs. This clonotype was obtained from a male donor in good health and CMV-seronegative.

The CDR3 sequence: CASRSGLAGQETQYF. CDR3 bases: TGTGCCAGCAGATCGGGACTAGCGGGACAAGAGACCCAGTACTTC. V is TRBV5-4 and J is TRBJ2-5; 13 bases agree with TRBD2. With V trimmed by 5 bases and J by 2 bases, 3 bases remained unmatched. Germline lookup yields CDR1 SGHNT and CDR2 YYREEE (reference sequence). The CDR3 spans 15 residues.